What follows describes a single T cell receptor (beta chain). The CDR3 length is 14 residues. Germline V gene data show CDR1 as MNHEY and CDR2 as SMNVEV (reference sequence). Trimming cost V 6 bases and J 2 bases; bases outside gene matches: 2. This entry comes from a study of blood T cell repertoires in COVID-19. Background on the study: Acute and convalescent COVID-19 samples came from the United States, Italy and Spain.

Method: immunoSEQ multiplex PCR; TCRdb's copy keeps in-frame clones and lacks some. The sample includes about 140,000 clones, about four fifths seen only once; the top ten take 1.6%. Sequenced input: peripheral blood. The chain joins TRBV27 to TRBJ2-3; 10 bases align to TRBD2. The clonotype comes from a human donor in a cohort sampled during active COVID-19. The CDR3 coding sequence is TGTGCCAGCAGCGGACTAGCGGCCACAGATACGCAGTATTTT. This codes for CASSGLAATDTQYF.